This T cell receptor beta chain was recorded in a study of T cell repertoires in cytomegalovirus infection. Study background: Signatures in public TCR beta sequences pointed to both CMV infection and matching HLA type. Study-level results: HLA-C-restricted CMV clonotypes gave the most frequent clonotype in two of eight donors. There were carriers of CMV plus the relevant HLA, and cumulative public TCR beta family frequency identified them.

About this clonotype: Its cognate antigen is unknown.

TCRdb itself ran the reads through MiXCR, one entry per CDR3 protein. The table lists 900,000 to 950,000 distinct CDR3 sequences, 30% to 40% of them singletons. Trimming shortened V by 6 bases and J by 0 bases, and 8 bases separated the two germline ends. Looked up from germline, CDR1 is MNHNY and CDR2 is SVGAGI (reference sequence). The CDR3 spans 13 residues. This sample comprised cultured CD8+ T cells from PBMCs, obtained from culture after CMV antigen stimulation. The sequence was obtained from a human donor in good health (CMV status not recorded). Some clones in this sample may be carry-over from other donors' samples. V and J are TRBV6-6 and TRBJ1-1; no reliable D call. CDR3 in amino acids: CASRAIMNTEAFF. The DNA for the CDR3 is TGTGCCAGCAGGGCTATAATGAACACTGAAGCTTTCTTT.